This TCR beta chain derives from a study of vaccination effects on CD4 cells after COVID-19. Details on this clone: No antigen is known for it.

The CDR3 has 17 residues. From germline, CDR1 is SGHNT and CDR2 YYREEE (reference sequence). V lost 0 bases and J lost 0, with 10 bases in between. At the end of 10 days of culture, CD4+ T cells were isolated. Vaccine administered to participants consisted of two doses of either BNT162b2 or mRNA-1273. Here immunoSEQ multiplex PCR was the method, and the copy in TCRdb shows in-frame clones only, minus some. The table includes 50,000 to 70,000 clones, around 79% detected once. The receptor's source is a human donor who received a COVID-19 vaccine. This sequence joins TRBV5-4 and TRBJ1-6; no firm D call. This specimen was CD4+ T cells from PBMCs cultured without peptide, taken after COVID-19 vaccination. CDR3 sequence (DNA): TGTGCCAGCAGCTTGGCGGGGAGGAGCTCCTATAATTCACCCCTCCACTTT. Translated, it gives CASSLAGRSSYNSPLHF.